Here is one T cell receptor (beta chain) with its context. Other DNA variants within this sample encode the same CDR3. This record belongs to a study of beta chain features in type 1 diabetes. The entirety of the isolated RNA underwent reverse transcription, so expressed TCRB transcripts were sequenced. The assay was immunoSEQ multiplex PCR, and TCRdb's table has in-frame clones only and misses some. Among around 200,000 clones listed, about 12% were seen once. The specimen sequenced was central memory CD4+ T cells from blood. The receptor's source is a woman in her late teens or twenties in good health.

This CDR3 is CASSQDGTGNQPQHF. The CDR3 nucleotides read TGTGCCAGCAGCCAAGATGGGACTGGCAATCAGCCCCAGCATTTT. The chain joins TRBV4-2 to TRBJ1-5, with D possibly being TRBD1 (5 bases). There are 15 residues in the CDR3. The germline gives CDR1 LGHNA, CDR2 YNFKEQ. Trimming cost V 0 bases and J 2 bases, with 8 bases left between them.